The 29 T cell receptor beta chains below all came from one sample that was sequenced in a study of neurological immune-mediated disorders. TCRdb fed the 5' RACE reads into MiXCR, producing one record per CDR3 protein. The repertoire has 120,000 or so distinct CDR3 sequences, roughly 3.4% of them found once; the top ten carry 1.3%. Sequenced: PBMCs. These TCRs come from a woman aged 30 to 39 with multiple sclerosis.

This clonotype has a count of ten or more. This chain joins TRBV9 and TRBJ1-1; no clear D gene. Trimming took 3 bases from V and 0 from J, leaving 6 bases between them. CDR1 is SGDLS and CDR2 is YYNGEE in the germline V gene. The CDR3 is 13 amino acids. The CDR3 nucleotides read TGTGCCAGCAGCGGAACCCTGAACACTGAAGCTTTCTTT. This gives the protein CASSGTLNTEAFF.

This clonotype was seen at least ten times. J is TRBJ2-1 and V is TRBV10-1, with unresolved D. The CDR3 totals 13 residues. V lost 0 bases and J 6 bases, leaving 6 bases between the germline ends. Germline CDR1 is WNHNN and CDR2 is SYGVQD (reference sequence). The CDR3 reads CASSESASNEQFF. The DNA for the CDR3 is TGCGCCAGCAGTGAGTCCGCTAGCAATGAGCAGTTCTTC.

This clonotype was counted ten times or more. The rearrangement joins TRBV15 to TRBJ2-3, with D maybe TRBD1 (5 bases). In germline, CDR1 is LNHNV, CDR2 YYDKDF (reference sequence). Trimming stripped 4 bases from V and 6 bases from J, with 11 bases between. The CDR3 consists of 13 residues. CDR3 in DNA: TGTGCCACCAGCAAAAGGGGTGTCGATACGCAGTATTTT. Amino acids: CATSKRGVDTQYF.

This clonotype has ten or more counts. The genes are TRBV5-1 and TRBJ2-2, with D perhaps TRBD1 (5 bases). The germline V gene encodes CDR1 SGHRS and CDR2 YFSETQ. V was shortened by 5 bases and J by 3 bases, with 17 bases between the two germline ends. The CDR3 totals 16 residues. DNA of the CDR3: TGCGCCAGCAGGCTTCAGGGTAGGGTGGACACCGGGGAGCTGTTTTTT. Its protein is CASRLQGRVDTGELFF.

This clonotype was detected many times. The chain employs TRBV10-3 and TRBJ2-5; the D call may be TRBD1 or TRBD2 (5 bases each). The CDR3 sequence is 14 residues long. Germline V gene sequence: CDR1 ENHRY, CDR2 SYGVKD. Trimming stripped 0 bases from V and 10 bases from J, with 15 bases between. This CDR3 is CAISESPGANGQYF. DNA for the CDR3: TGTGCCATCAGTGAGTCCCCCGGGGCCAACGGCCAGTACTTC.

This clonotype occurred many times. The V gene is TRBV7-2, the J gene TRBJ1-1; the D is unclear. Germline V CDR1 and CDR2: SGHTA, FQGNSA. V lost 5 bases to trimming and J lost 0 bases, with 10 bases between them. The CDR3 contains 14 residues. The CDR3 protein is CASSPNGLNTEAFF. The CDR3 nucleotides read TGTGCCAGCAGCCCTAACGGTTTGAACACTGAAGCTTTCTTT.

In this sample, this clonotype turned up many times. This CDR3 is CSVFRGGTQRNEQFF. CDR3 DNA: TGCAGTGTTTTTCGTGGGGGGACCCAACGCAATGAGCAGTTCTTC. The chain links TRBV20-1 to TRBJ2-1, with D perhaps TRBD2 (6 bases). The CDR3 is 15 residues long. V lost 7 bases, J lost 6 bases, and 22 bases lay in between. The germline V gene has CDR1 DFQATT and CDR2 SNEGSKA (reference sequence).

This clonotype has a count of ten or more. The chain recombines TRBV10-3 with TRBJ2-1; D ambiguous. CDR1 ENHRY and CDR2 SYGVKD come from the germline V gene. This CDR3 is 15 amino acids long. Trimming stripped 1 base from V and 8 bases from J, with 15 bases between. CDR3 sequence reads: CAISEFSAVGDEQFF. As DNA, the CDR3 is TGTGCCATCAGTGAGTTCTCAGCAGTAGGAGATGAGCAGTTCTTC.

This clonotype was observed at least ten times. The V gene is TRBV7-2, the J gene TRBJ2-1; the match to TRBD2 covers 12 bases. This CDR3 contains 17 residues. The J segment lost 1 base and the V segment lost 5 bases, leaving 6 bases of the junction unmatched. Germline assignment: CDR1 SGHTA and CDR2 FQGNSA. CDR3 amino acids: CASSPSTSGRSYNEQFF. The CDR3 coding sequence is TGTGCCAGCAGCCCCTCAACTAGCGGGAGGTCCTACAATGAGCAGTTCTTC.

This clonotype was counted ten times or more. The CDR3 DNA follows: TGTGCCAGCAGCTTAGCGCGATCTGGGGCCAACGTCCTGACTTTC. Translation: CASSLARSGANVLTF. The chain uses TRBV7-9 and TRBJ2-6, with unresolved D. V dropped 0 bases and J dropped 1 base, with 4 bases sitting between them. Germline V CDR1 and CDR2: SEHNR, FQNEAQ (reference sequence). CDR3 length: 15 residues.

This chain links TRBV7-2 with TRBJ1-2; no reliable D call. The CDR3 covers 14 residues. V lost 6 bases to trimming and J lost 1 base, with 12 bases between them. Germline V gene lookup returns CDR1 SGHTA and CDR2 FQGNSA. The CDR3 region has the DNA TGTGCCAGCAGGCTGGACGTAGATAACTATGGCTACACCTTC. Protein product: CASRLDVDNYGYTF.

This clonotype has ten or more counts. The genes are TRBV6-5 and TRBJ2-1; TRBD2 matches at 9 bases. Germline V lookup: CDR1 MNHEY, CDR2 SVGAGI. There are 15 residues in the CDR3. V shed 5 bases and J 4 bases; nucleotides not matched to a gene: 6. This CDR3 is CASSLTSGLYNEQFF. The CDR3 DNA reads TGTGCCAGCAGTCTAACTAGCGGGTTATACAATGAGCAGTTCTTC.

This clonotype was found many times. The V call is TRBV20-1, the J call TRBJ1-1, with D uncertain. Trimming left V 2 bases short and J 1 base short, with 8 bases between. CDR1 is DFQATT and CDR2 is SNEGSKA in the germline V gene (reference sequence). The CDR3 totals 13 residues. This chain's CDR3 is CSARNRQNTEAFF. Written as DNA, the CDR3 is TGCAGTGCTAGAAATAGACAGAACACTGAAGCTTTCTTT.

The CDR3: CASSQGFKGYTF. CDR3 in DNA: TGTGCCAGCAGTCAGGGATTTAAGGGCTACACCTTC. The chain joins TRBV28 to TRBJ1-2; maybe TRBD1 (5 bases). V lost 5 bases and J 8 bases, leaving 12 bases between the germline ends. The CDR3 extends over 12 amino acids. The V gene's germline CDR1 is MDHEN and CDR2 SYDVKM.

This clonotype has ten or more counts. This sequence joins TRBV5-6 and TRBJ2-1, with 10 bases fitting TRBD2. Losses at the gene ends were 6 bases for V and 9 bases for J; bases not matched to a gene: 9. Germline assignment: CDR1 SGHDT and CDR2 YYEEEE. The CDR3 runs 14 residues. CDR3 amino acids: CASTVLAGWIEQFF. The CDR3 DNA follows: TGTGCCAGCACCGTACTAGCGGGGTGGATTGAGCAGTTCTTC.

This clonotype was observed at least ten times. This rearrangement joins TRBV27 to TRBJ1-1; D is unresolved. The germline CDR1 and CDR2 sequences are MNHEY and SMNVEV (reference sequence). The V end lost 6 bases, the J end lost 1 base, and 9 bases lay between the germline ends. The CDR3 spans 13 residues. The CDR3 here is CASRQTANTEAFF. In DNA form, the CDR3 reads TGTGCCAGCAGACAAACAGCGAACACTGAAGCTTTCTTT.

This clonotype was observed many times. The chain links TRBV20-1 to TRBJ2-7; D remains ambiguous. Germline CDR1 reads DFQATT; CDR2 reads SNEGSKA (reference sequence). The V end lost 4 bases, the J end lost 2 bases, and 9 bases lay between the germline ends. This CDR3 contains 12 residues. The CDR3 reads CSAMLSTYEQYF. For the CDR3, the DNA is TGCAGTGCTATGCTTAGTACCTACGAGCAGTACTTC.

The chain couples TRBV5-1 to TRBJ2-7; D possibly corresponds to TRBD2 (6 bases). Trimming took 5 bases from V and 5 from J, leaving 14 bases between them. There are 13 residues in the CDR3. From germline, CDR1 is SGHRS and CDR2 YFSETQ. CDR3 in DNA: TGCGCCAGCAGGTTTTCTAGCGACGACGAGCAGTACTTC. Its protein product is CASRFSSDDEQYF.

This clonotype was detected many times. The V and J genes are TRBV9 and TRBJ2-5; the match to TRBD1 covers 7 bases. The V gene end was trimmed by 3 bases and the J gene end by 2 bases; junction bases not matched to a gene: 1. The CDR3 covers 13 residues. Per germline, CDR1 SGDLS and CDR2 YYNGEE. CDR3 DNA: TGTGCCAGCAGCGCGGGACAGCAAGAGACCCAGTACTTC. Its translation: CASSAGQQETQYF.

In the case of this clonotype: A much larger clone lies one base from this, so it may be a read error. This chain links TRBV7-8 with TRBJ2-7; D uncertain. CDR3 length: 12 residues. Germline V CDR1 and CDR2: SGHVS, FQNEAQ. The CDR3: CDSSFSGYEQYF. CDR3 DNA: TGTGACAGCAGCTTTTCGGGCTACGAGCAGTACTTC.

This clonotype was seen at least ten times. The rearrangement joins TRBV7-6 to TRBJ2-5, with D perhaps TRBD1 or TRBD2 (5 bases each). The germline V and J ends were trimmed by 3 bases and 5 bases, with 16 bases remaining between them. Germline CDR1 is SGHVS and CDR2 is FNYEAQ. The CDR3 spans 15 residues. In DNA form, the CDR3 reads TGTGCCAGCAGCTTTTCTCCAGGGAGTGGGGAGACCCAGTACTTC. Amino acid sequence: CASSFSPGSGETQYF. Variable domain in full (rest from reference TRBV7-6 and TRBJ2-5): GAGVSQSPRYKVTKRGQDVALRCDPISGHVSLYWYRQALGQGPEFLTYFNYEAQQDKSGLPNDRFSAERPEGSISTLTIQRTEQRDSAMYRCASSFSPGSGETQYFGPGTRLLVL.

This clonotype showed up many times. The V gene is TRBV20-1, the J gene TRBJ1-1; TRBD1 is a possible D gene (5 bases). Germline CDR1 and CDR2: DFQATT and SNEGSKA (reference sequence). CDR3 length: 14 amino acids. The V end was cut by 1 base, the J end by 1 base, with 10 bases between. Here the CDR3 reads CSARVQGQNTEAFF. In DNA form, the CDR3 reads TGCAGTGCTAGAGTTCAGGGCCAGAACACTGAAGCTTTCTTT.

This clonotype was recorded at least ten times. This chain joins TRBV29-1 and TRBJ1-2; 7 bases match TRBD1. The CDR3 covers 13 residues. The V segment lost 6 bases and the J segment 0 bases; nucleotides outside the gene matches: 4. The V gene's germline CDR1 is SQVTM and CDR2 ANQGSEA. CDR3 sequence reads: CSVATGTNYGYTF. For the CDR3, the DNA is TGCAGCGTGGCGACAGGGACTAACTATGGCTACACCTTC.

At least ten counts were recorded for this clonotype. This chain joins TRBV20-1 and TRBJ2-7, with 7 bases identical to TRBD2. V was pared by 3 bases and J by 3 bases, with 5 bases of the junction left unmatched. The CDR3 has 13 residues. Germline V lookup: CDR1 DFQATT, CDR2 SNEGSKA (reference sequence). CDR3 residues: CSASPTSRYEQYF. CDR3 DNA sequence: TGCAGTGCTAGCCCGACTAGCCGCTACGAGCAGTACTTC.

The V call is TRBV18, the J call TRBJ1-1; the D is unclear. The CDR3 loop spans 15 amino acids. The V end lost 2 bases, the J end lost 4 bases, and 14 bases lay between the germline ends. Germline CDR1 KGHSH, CDR2 LQKENI. The DNA of the CDR3 is TGTGCCAGCTCACCAGGAGGGTTCGAGATCACTGAAGCTTTCTTT. Its translation: CASSPGGFEITEAFF.

There are many counts of this clonotype. The chain employs TRBV29-1 and TRBJ2-1; tentative D call: TRBD1 (6 bases). This CDR3 contains 13 residues. V shed 6 bases and J shed 6 bases, with 15 bases lying between them. The germline V gene encodes CDR1 SQVTM and CDR2 ANQGSEA. CDR3 sequence: CSVAAGAVNEQFF. In nucleotides, the CDR3 is TGCAGCGTCGCGGCAGGGGCGGTCAATGAGCAGTTCTTC.

This clonotype was seen ten or more times. The genes are TRBV20-1 and TRBJ2-7, with 7 bases fitting TRBD2. Per the germline V gene, CDR1 is DFQATT and CDR2 is SNEGSKA (reference sequence). Germline trimming cut 1 base from V and 4 bases from J; bases unmatched to any gene: 7. The CDR3 runs 14 residues. The CDR3 DNA reads as TGCAGTGCTAGAGGGCTAGCGGACCCTTACGAGCAGTACTTC. This translates into CSARGLADPYEQYF.

This clonotype was recorded many times. The V and J genes are TRBV7-9 and TRBJ1-2; tentatively, D is TRBD1 (5 bases). CDR3 length: 14 amino acids. Trimming took off 5 bases at V and 2 bases at J, with 12 bases between the two ends. Per the germline V gene, CDR1 is SEHNR and CDR2 is FQNEAQ (reference sequence). CDR3: CASSVTTGNYGYTF. In DNA, the CDR3 is TGTGCCAGCAGCGTAACTACAGGAAACTATGGCTACACCTTC.

There are many counts of this clonotype. J is TRBJ2-5 and V is TRBV5-5; TRBD1 matches 8 bases. CDR1 is SGHKS, CDR2 YYEKEE, per germline (reference sequence). This CDR3 has 18 residues. V trimming: 0 bases; J trimming: 1 base; junction bases outside the gene matches: 11. The CDR3 sequence is CASSLVGGGQAFQETQYF. In DNA, the CDR3 is TGTGCCAGCAGCTTGGTCGGAGGGGGACAGGCCTTCCAAGAGACCCAGTACTTC.